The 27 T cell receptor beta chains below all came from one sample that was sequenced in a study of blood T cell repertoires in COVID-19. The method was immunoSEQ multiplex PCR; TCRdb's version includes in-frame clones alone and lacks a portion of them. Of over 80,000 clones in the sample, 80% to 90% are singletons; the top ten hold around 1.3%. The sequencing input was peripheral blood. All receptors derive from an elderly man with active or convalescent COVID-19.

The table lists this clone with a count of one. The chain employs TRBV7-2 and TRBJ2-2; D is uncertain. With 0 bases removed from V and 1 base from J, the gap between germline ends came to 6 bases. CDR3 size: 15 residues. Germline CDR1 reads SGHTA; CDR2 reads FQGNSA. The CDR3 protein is CASSLALRNTGELFF. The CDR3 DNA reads TGTGCCAGCAGCTTAGCGCTCAGGAACACCGGGGAGCTGTTTTTT.

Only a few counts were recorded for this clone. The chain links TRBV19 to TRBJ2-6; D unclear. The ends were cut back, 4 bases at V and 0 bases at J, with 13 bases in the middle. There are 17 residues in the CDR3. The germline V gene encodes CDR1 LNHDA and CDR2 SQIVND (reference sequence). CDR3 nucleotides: TGTGCCAGTAGTACCCCACTTTCGGGCTCTGGGGCCAACGTCCTGACTTTC. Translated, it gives CASSTPLSGSGANVLTF.

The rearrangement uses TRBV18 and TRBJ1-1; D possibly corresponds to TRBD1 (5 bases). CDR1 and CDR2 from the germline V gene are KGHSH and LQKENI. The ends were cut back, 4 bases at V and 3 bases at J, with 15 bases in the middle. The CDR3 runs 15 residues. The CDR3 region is CASSHGQNPYTEAFF. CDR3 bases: TGTGCCAGCTCACATGGACAAAACCCGTACACTGAAGCTTTCTTT.

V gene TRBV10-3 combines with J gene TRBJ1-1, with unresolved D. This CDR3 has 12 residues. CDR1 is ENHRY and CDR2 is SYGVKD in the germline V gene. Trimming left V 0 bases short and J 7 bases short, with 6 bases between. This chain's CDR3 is CAISESFGEAFF. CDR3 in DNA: TGTGCCATCAGTGAGTCTTTCGGTGAAGCTTTCTTT.

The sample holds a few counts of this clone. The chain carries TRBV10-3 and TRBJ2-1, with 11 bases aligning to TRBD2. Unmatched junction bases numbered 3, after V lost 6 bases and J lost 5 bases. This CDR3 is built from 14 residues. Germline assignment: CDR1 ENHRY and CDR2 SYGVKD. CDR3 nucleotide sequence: TGTGCCATCAGGCCGACTAGCGGGAACAATGAGCAGTTCTTC. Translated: CAIRPTSGNNEQFF.

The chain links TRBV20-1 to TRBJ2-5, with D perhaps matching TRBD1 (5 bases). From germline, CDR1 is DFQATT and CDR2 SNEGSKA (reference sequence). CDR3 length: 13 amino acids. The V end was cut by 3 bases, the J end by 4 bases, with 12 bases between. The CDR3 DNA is TGCAGTGCTAGTGGTCCCAGGGCAGAGACCCAGTACTTC. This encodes CSASGPRAETQYF.

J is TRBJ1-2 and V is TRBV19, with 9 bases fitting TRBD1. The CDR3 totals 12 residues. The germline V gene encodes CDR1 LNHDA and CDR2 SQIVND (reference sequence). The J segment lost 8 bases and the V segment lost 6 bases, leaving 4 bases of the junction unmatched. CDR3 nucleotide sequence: TGTGCCAGTAGGGACAGGGGTAGGGGCTACACCTTC. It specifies CASRDRGRGYTF. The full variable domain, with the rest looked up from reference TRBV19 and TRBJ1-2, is DGGITQSPKYLFRKEGQNVTLSCEQNLNHDAMYWYRQDPGQGLRLIYYSQIVNDFQKGDIAEGYSVSREKKESFPLTVTSAQKNPTAFYLCASRDRGRGYTFGSGTRLTVV.

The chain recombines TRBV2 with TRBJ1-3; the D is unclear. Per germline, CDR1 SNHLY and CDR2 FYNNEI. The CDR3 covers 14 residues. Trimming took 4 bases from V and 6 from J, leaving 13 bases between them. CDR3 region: CASSGPDSINTIYF. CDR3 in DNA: TGTGCCAGCAGTGGCCCCGATAGTATAAACACCATATATTTT. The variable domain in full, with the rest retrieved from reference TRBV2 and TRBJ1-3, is EPEVTQTPSHQVTQMGQEVILRCVPISNHLYFYWYRQILGQKVEFLVSFYNNEISEKSEIFDDQFSVERPDGSNFTLKIRSTKLEDSAMYFCASSGPDSINTIYFGEGSWLTVV.

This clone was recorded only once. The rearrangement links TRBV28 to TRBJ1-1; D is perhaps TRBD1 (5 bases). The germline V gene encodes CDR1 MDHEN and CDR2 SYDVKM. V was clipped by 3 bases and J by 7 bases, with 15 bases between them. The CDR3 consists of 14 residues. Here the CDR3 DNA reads TGTGCCAGCAGTTTGAGGGACGGAGGGCTTGAAGCTTTCTTT. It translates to CASSLRDGGLEAFF.

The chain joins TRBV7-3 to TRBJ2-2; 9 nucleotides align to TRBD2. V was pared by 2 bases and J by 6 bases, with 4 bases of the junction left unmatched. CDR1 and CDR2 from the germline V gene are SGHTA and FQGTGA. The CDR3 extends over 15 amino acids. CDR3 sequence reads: CASSLASGTPGELFF. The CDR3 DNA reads TGTGCCAGCAGCTTAGCTAGCGGGACTCCCGGGGAGCTGTTTTTT.

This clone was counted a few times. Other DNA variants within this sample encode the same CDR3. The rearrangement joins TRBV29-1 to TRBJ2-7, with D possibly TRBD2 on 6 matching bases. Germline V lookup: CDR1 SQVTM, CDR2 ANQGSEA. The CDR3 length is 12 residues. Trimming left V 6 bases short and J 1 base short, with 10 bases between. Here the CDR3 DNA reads TGCAGCGTGGCCGGGACTTCCTACGAGCAGTACTTC. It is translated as CSVAGTSYEQYF.

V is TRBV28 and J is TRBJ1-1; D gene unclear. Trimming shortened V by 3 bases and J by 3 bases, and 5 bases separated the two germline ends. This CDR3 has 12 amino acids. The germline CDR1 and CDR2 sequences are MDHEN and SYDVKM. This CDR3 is CASSFSYTEAFF. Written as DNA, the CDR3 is TGTGCCAGCAGTTTCTCCTACACTGAAGCTTTCTTT.

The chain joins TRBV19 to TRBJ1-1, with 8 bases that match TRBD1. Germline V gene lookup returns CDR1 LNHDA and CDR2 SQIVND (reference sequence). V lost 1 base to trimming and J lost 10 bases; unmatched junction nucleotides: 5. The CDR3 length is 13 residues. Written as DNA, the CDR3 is TGTGCCAGTAGTATAGCAGGGGGCCGGGGAGCTTTCTTT. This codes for CASSIAGGRGAFF.

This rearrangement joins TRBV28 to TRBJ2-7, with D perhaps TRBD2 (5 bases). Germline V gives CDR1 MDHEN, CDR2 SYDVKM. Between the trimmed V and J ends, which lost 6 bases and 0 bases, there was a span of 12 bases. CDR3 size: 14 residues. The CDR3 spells CASRDSQSSYEQYF. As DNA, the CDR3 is TGTGCCAGCAGGGACTCCCAGAGCTCCTACGAGCAGTACTTC.

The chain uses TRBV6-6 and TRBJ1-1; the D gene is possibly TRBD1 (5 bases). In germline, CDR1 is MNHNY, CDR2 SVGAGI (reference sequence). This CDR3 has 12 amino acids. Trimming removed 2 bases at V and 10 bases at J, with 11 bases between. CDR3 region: CASSYGADTAFF. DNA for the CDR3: TGTGCCAGCAGTTACGGCGCGGACACAGCTTTCTTT.

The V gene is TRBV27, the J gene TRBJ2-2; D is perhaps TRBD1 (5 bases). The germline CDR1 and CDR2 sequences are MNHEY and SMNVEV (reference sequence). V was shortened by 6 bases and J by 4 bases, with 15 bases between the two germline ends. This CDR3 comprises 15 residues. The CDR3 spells CASSPQGVPTGELFF. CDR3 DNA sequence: TGTGCCAGCAGCCCTCAAGGGGTGCCCACCGGGGAGCTGTTTTTT.

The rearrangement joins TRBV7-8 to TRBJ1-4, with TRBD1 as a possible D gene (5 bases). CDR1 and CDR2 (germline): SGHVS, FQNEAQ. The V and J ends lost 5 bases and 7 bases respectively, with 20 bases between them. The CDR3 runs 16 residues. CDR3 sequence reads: CASSLPGRGAREKLFF. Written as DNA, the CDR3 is TGTGCCAGCAGCCTACCCGGGAGAGGGGCACGTGAAAAACTGTTTTTT.

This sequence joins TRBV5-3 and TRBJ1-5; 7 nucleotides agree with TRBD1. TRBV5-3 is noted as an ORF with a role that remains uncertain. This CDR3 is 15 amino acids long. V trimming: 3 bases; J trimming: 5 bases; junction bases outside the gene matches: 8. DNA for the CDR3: TGTGCCAGAAGCTCGACAGGGTTAGATGATCAGCCCCAGCATTTT. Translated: CARSSTGLDDQPQHF.

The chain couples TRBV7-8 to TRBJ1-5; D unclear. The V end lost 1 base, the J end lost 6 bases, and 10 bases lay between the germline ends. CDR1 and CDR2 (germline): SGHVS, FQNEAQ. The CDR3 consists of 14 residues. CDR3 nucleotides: TGTGCCAGCAGCTTAGGGCGGAGGAGTCAGCCCCAGCATTTT. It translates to CASSLGRRSQPQHF.

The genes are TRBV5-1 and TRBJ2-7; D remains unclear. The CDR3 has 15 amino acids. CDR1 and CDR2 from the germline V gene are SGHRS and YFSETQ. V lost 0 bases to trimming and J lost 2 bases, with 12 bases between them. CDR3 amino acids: CASSLAVGSTYEQYF. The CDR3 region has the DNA TGCGCCAGCAGCTTGGCCGTGGGCAGTACCTACGAGCAGTACTTC.

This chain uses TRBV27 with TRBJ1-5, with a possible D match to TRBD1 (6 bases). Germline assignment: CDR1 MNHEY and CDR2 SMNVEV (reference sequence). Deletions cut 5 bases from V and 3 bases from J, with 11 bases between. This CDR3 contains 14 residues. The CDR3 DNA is TGTGCCAGCAGTCCCTACAGGGTCAATCAGCCCCAGCATTTT. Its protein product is CASSPYRVNQPQHF.

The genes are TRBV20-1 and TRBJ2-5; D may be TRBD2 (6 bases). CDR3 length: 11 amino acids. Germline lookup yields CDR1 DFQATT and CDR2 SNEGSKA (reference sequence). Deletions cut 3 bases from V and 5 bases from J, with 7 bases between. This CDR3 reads CSASGSETQYF. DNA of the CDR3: TGCAGTGCTAGCGGGAGCGAGACCCAGTACTTC.

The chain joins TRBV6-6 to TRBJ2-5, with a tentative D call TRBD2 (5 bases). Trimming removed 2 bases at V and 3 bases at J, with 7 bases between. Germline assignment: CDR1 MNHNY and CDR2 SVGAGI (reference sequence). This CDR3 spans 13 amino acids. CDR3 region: CASSYGGKETQYF. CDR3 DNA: TGTGCCAGCAGTTACGGAGGTAAAGAGACCCAGTACTTC.

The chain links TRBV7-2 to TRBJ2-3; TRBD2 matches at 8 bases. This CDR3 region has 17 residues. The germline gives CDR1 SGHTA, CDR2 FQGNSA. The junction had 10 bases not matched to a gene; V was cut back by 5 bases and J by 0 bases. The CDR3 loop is CASSLELSSGSTDTQYF. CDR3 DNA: TGTGCCAGCAGCCTCGAGCTGTCTAGCGGGAGCACAGATACGCAGTATTTT.

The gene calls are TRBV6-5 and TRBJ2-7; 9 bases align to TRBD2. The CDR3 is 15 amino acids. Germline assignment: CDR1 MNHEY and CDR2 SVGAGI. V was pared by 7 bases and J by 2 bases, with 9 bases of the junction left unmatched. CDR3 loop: CASTEGGRATYEQYF. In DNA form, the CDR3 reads TGTGCCAGCACCGAGGGCGGGAGGGCAACCTACGAGCAGTACTTC.

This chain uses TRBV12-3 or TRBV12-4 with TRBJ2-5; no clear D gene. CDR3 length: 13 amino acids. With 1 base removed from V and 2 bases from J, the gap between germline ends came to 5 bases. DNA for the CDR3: TGTGCCAGCAGTTTAGTCCTGCAAGAGACCCAGTACTTC. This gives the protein CASSLVLQETQYF.

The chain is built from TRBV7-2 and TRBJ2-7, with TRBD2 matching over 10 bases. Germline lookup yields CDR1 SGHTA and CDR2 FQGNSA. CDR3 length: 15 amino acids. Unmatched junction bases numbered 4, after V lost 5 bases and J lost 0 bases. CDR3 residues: CASSQASGSSYEQYF. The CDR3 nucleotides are TGTGCCAGCAGCCAAGCTAGCGGGAGCTCCTACGAGCAGTACTTC.